One sample yielded the 19 T cell receptor beta chains listed below, sequenced in a study of response to subunit inactivated influenza vaccine. TCRdb recomputed calls from the RT-PCR reads with MiXCR, one row per CDR3 protein. The sample contains fewer than 250,000 distinct CDR3 sequences, about an eighth of which appear only once. The specimen comprised CD8+ T cells sorted from PBMCs, sampled 5 days after vaccination. These receptor sequences come from a man aged 50 or older who received an inactivated influenza vaccine.

This clonotype turned up a few times. The gene calls are TRBV7-2 and TRBJ2-7; D unresolved. The germline V gene has CDR1 SGHTA and CDR2 FQGNSA. Deletions cut 5 bases from V and 6 bases from J, with 23 bases between. The CDR3 is 16 residues long. The CDR3 spells CASSPRLRRPTGEQYF. The DNA of the CDR3 is TGTGCCAGCAGCCCCCGTTTAAGGCGCCCTACTGGCGAGCAGTACTTC.

The chain recombines TRBV29-1 with TRBJ2-1; no clear D gene. There are 12 residues in the CDR3. Per the germline V gene, CDR1 is SQVTM and CDR2 is ANQGSEA. V lost 5 bases to trimming and J lost 6 bases, with 11 bases between them. The CDR3 DNA follows: TGCAGCGTTACCTGGGGATTCAATGAGCAGTTCTTC. Translated: CSVTWGFNEQFF.

The V gene is TRBV29-1, the J gene TRBJ2-1; tentatively, D is TRBD2 (6 bases). V was cut by 0 bases and J by 10 bases, with 7 bases left in between. Germline CDR1 SQVTM, CDR2 ANQGSEA. The CDR3 length is 11 residues. The CDR3 DNA reads as TGCAGCGTTGAAGATCGGGGGGAGCAGTTCTTC. Translation gives CSVEDRGEQFF.

The V gene is TRBV20-1, the J gene TRBJ2-2; 16 bases fit TRBD2. Germline lookup yields CDR1 DFQATT and CDR2 SNEGSKA (reference sequence). The V segment lost 3 bases and the J segment 3 bases; nucleotides outside the gene matches: 4. The CDR3 sequence is 17 residues long. Here the CDR3 reads CSASGTSGRGYTGELFF. CDR3 DNA sequence: TGCAGTGCTAGCGGGACTAGCGGGAGGGGGTACACCGGGGAGCTGTTTTTT.

This clonotype was seen more than once but under ten times. V usage is TRBV29-1 and J usage is TRBJ1-5; the match to TRBD1 covers 11 bases. Germline CDR1 reads SQVTM; CDR2 reads ANQGSEA. The CDR3 has 13 residues. V gave up 6 bases and J gave up 5 bases; unmatched junction bases: 3. This chain's CDR3 is CSVGQGVDQPQHF. The CDR3 DNA is TGCAGCGTGGGACAGGGGGTCGATCAGCCCCAGCATTTT.

This clonotype was recorded a few times. The rearrangement joins TRBV7-8 to TRBJ2-1; the D is unclear. CDR1 SGHVS and CDR2 FQNEAQ come from the germline V gene. The V gene lost 1 base and the J gene lost 0 bases, with 7 bases spanning the gap. CDR3 length equals 15 residues. CDR3 nucleotide sequence: TGTGCCAGCAGCTTAGTTCCTAGCTCCTACAATGAGCAGTTCTTC. It is translated as CASSLVPSSYNEQFF. Together with reference TRBV7-8 and TRBJ2-1, the CDR3 gives the full variable domain: GAGVSQSPRYKVAKRGQDVALRCDPISGHVSLFWYQQALGQGPEFLTYFQNEAQLDKSGLPSDRFFAERPEGSVSTLKIQRTQQEDSAVYLCASSLVPSSYNEQFFGPGTRLTVL.

J is TRBJ2-3 and V is TRBV3-1, with D perhaps matching TRBD2 (5 bases). V was clipped by 0 bases and J by 2 bases, with 9 bases between them. CDR3 length: 15 residues. CDR1 is LGHDT, CDR2 YNNKEL, per germline (reference sequence). CDR3 region: CASSQDQLDTDTQYF. Here the CDR3 DNA reads TGTGCCAGCAGCCAAGATCAACTAGACACAGATACGCAGTATTTT.

This clonotype was detected once. The chain employs TRBV5-6 and TRBJ1-2; 10 positions match TRBD1. After removal of 4 bases from V and 3 bases from J, the junction contained 6 bases not matched to a gene. The CDR3 loop spans 15 amino acids. In germline, CDR1 is SGHDT, CDR2 YYEEEE. CDR3 nucleotides: TGTGCCAGCAGCCGCGACAGGGGGCTGTACTATGGCTACACCTTC. Its protein product is CASSRDRGLYYGYTF.

The chain has TRBV20-1 and TRBJ2-3; 9 bases fit TRBD2. The CDR3 spans 15 residues. Losses at the gene ends were 6 bases for V and 1 base for J; bases not matched to a gene: 8. The V gene's germline CDR1 is DFQATT and CDR2 SNEGSKA (reference sequence). The CDR3 nucleotides are TGCAGTGCCCCCGTTAGCGGGGGTGGCACAGATACGCAGTATTTT. Translating gives CSAPVSGGGTDTQYF.

This chain uses TRBV29-1 with TRBJ2-5, with 9 bases fitting TRBD1. Trimming took 0 bases from V and 4 from J; bases not matched to a gene: 3. Germline CDR1 is SQVTM and CDR2 is ANQGSEA. This CDR3 is 14 amino acids long. CDR3 coding DNA: TGCAGCGTTGAAGAACCGGACAGGGGAGAGACCCAGTACTTC. Translation gives CSVEEPDRGETQYF.

This rearrangement joins TRBV12-3 or TRBV12-4 to TRBJ2-1; D is ambiguous. The CDR3 runs to 12 residues. With 5 bases removed from V and 2 bases from J, the gap between germline ends came to 4 bases. In DNA form, the CDR3 reads TGTGCCAGCAGTCCGACCTACAATGAGCAGTTCTTC. Protein sequence: CASSPTYNEQFF.

Remarks on this clonotype: A junction boundary mismatches the germline segment, possibly from a read error. The rearrangement joins TRBV7-7 to TRBJ2-1, with 9 bases fitting TRBD2. The CDR3 sequence is 16 residues long. Germline lookup yields CDR1 SSHAT and CDR2 FNYEAQ (reference sequence). CDR3 sequence (DNA): TGTGCTAGCAGCTTAGCAGCGGGGGGCACTTACAATGAGCAGTTCTTC. Translating gives CASSLAAGGTYNEQFF.

The gene calls are TRBV28 and TRBJ2-2; D may be TRBD1 (6 bases). Germline CDR1 and CDR2: MDHEN and SYDVKM. V was shortened by 3 bases and J by 3 bases, with 11 bases between the two germline ends. The CDR3 totals 15 residues. CDR3 region: CASSFGGQYTGELFF. The DNA for the CDR3 is TGTGCCAGCAGTTTCGGAGGACAGTACACCGGGGAGCTGTTTTTT.

The V gene is TRBV28, the J gene TRBJ2-7; D uncertain. The V and J ends lost 3 bases and 6 bases respectively, with 21 bases between them. This CDR3 has 16 residues. In germline, CDR1 is MDHEN, CDR2 SYDVKM. CDR3 amino acids: CASSFNQVLARREQYF. Here the CDR3 DNA reads TGTGCCAGCAGTTTCAATCAGGTTTTAGCCCGCCGCGAGCAGTACTTC.

The DNA of the CDR3 is TGCAGCGTTGAAGGTGGTAGCGGGGTGAACACCGGGGAGCTGTTTTTT. As protein: CSVEGGSGVNTGELFF. This sequence joins TRBV29-1 and TRBJ2-2, with TRBD2 identical over 8 bases. This CDR3 spans 16 amino acids. Trimming took 1 base from V and 1 from J; bases not matched to a gene: 5. Per germline, CDR1 SQVTM and CDR2 ANQGSEA.

This clonotype came up a few times. The chain couples TRBV6-1 to TRBJ1-2, with D unclear. The CDR3 sequence is 14 residues long. Trimming stripped 7 bases from V and 14 bases from J, with 26 bases between. Germline values: CDR1 MNHNS, CDR2 SASEGT. The CDR3 nucleotides read TGTGCCAGCAATCCTACCCCCAACGGGGTTTGGAGAACCTTC. This gives the protein CASNPTPNGVWRTF.

The V gene is TRBV4-3, the J gene TRBJ2-7; 10 bases fit TRBD2. V was clipped by 1 base and J by 2 bases; unmatched bases: 5. The CDR3 is 16 residues long. Germline V gives CDR1 LGHNA, CDR2 YSLEER. CDR3 bases: TGCGCCAGCAGCCAAGGAACTAGCGGGACCCCCTACGAGCAGTACTTC. This codes for CASSQGTSGTPYEQYF.

The chain links TRBV6-1 to TRBJ2-2, with D uncertain. V was shortened by 6 bases and J by 7 bases, with 12 bases between the two germline ends. The CDR3 has 13 residues. Germline V gives CDR1 MNHNS, CDR2 SASEGT. The CDR3 DNA sequence: TGTGCCAGCAGCCCCGGATCCATCGGGGAGCTGTTTTTT. Translation gives CASSPGSIGELFF.

This clonotype was observed a few times. The V call is TRBV5-5, the J call TRBJ2-7, with 10 bases lining up with TRBD2. This CDR3 spans 15 amino acids. The trim removed 0 bases at V and 3 bases at J, leaving 3 bases unmatched. Germline V CDR1 and CDR2: SGHKS, YYEKEE (reference sequence). CDR3 residues: CASSLETSGLYEQYF. CDR3 DNA sequence: TGTGCCAGCAGCTTGGAGACTAGCGGGCTCTACGAGCAGTACTTC.